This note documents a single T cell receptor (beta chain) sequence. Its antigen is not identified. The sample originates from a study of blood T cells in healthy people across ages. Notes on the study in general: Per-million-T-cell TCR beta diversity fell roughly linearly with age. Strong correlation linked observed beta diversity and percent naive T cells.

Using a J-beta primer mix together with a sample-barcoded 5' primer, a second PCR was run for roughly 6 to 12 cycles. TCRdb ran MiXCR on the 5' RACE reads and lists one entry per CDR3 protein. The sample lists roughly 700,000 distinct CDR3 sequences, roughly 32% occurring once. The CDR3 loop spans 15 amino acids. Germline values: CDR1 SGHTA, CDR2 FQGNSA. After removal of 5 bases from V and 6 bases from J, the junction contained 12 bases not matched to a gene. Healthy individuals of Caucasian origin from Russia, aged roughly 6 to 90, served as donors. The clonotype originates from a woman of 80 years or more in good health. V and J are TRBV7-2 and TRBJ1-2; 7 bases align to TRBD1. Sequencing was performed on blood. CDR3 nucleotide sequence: TGTGCCAGCAGCCAAGACTTCAGGGGGGGAGATGGCTACACCTTC. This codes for CASSQDFRGGDGYTF.